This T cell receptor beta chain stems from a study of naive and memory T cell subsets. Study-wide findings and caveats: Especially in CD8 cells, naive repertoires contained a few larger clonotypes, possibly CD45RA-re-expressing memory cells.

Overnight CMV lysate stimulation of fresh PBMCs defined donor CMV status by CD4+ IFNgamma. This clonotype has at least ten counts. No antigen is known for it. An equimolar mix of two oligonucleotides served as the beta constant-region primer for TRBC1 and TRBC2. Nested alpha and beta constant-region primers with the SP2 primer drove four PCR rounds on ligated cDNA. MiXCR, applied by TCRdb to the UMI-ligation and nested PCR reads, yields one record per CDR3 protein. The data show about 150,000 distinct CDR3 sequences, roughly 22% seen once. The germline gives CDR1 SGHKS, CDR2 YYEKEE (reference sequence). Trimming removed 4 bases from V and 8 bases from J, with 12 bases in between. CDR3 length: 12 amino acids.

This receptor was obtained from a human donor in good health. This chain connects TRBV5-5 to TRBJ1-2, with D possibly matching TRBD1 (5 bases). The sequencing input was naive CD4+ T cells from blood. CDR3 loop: CASSQGQFGYTF. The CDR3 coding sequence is TGTGCCAGCAGCCAGGGCCAGTTCGGCTACACCTTC.